This T cell receptor (beta chain) was identified in a study of blood T cell repertoires in COVID-19. This clone was detected only once. Trimming took off 4 bases at V and 3 bases at J, with 20 bases between the two ends. Germline-derived CDR1 and CDR2 are SGHRS and YFSETQ. The CDR3 consists of 17 residues. In the original analysis: It was from reference gene primer amplification that nucleated cell counts were estimated. Data came from immunoSEQ multiplex PCR; TCRdb stores just in-frame clones and leaves some out. V and J calls and clone size are copied from that table; D and trimming were computed from the DNA. The sample gives roughly 200,000 clones, 65% to 90% of which show up once; approximately 4.2% is in the top ten.

The rearrangement links TRBV5-1 to TRBJ1-3, with D possibly being TRBD1 (6 bases). The sample consisted of PBMCs or T cells enriched from blood (not recorded which). The receptor comes from a woman aged 40 to 49 with acute COVID-19. The CDR3 nucleotides read TGCGCCAGCAGCGGGGAGACAGGAAACTTCCTTGGAAACACCATATATTTT. Translation gives CASSGETGNFLGNTIYF.